These T cell receptor beta chains were read from a single sample in a study of tumor-infiltrating lymphocytes in localized non-small cell lung cancer. Data came from immunoSEQ multiplex PCR; TCRdb stores just in-frame clones and leaves some out. The table includes fewer than 20,000 clones, approximately 79% detected once. The sample consisted of lung tumor tissue. The receptors originated from a human donor with non-small cell lung cancer. Each CDR3 is given with its conserved first and last residue. The order of the fields is J gene, D gene, CDR3 length, V gene, clone size, CDR3 DNA, CDR3 protein. A D gene is named only where the DNA matches it firmly. Clone size is given for some rows only: seen once, a few or many times, or a class if the clone is expanded.

>TRBJ2-2|-|14|TRBV19|-
TGTGCCAGTAGTGGGGCAGGATCCACCGGGGAGCTGTTTTTT
CASSGAGSTGELFF
>TRBJ2-2|TRBD2|16|TRBV5-4|few
TGTGCCAGCAGCTTTGGGCGGGGGGCGAACACCGGGGAGCTGTTTTTT
CASSFGRGANTGELFF
>TRBJ1-3|-|16|TRBV11-2|-
TGTGCCAGCAGCTTGAGTATCCCATCAGGAGGAAACACCATATATTTT
CASSLSIPSGGNTIYF
>TRBJ2-5|-|13|TRBV10-1|-
TGCGCCAGCAGCGCTAAACCCGACGGGACCCAGTACTTC
CASSAKPDGTQYF
>TRBJ1-2|-|14|TRBV5-1|-
TGCGCCAGCAGCTTGGAGGGGCCAAGTCATGGCTACACCTTC
CASSLEGPSHGYTF
>TRBJ2-7|-|17|TRBV7-9|-
TGTGCCAGCAGCTGGGGGAGGGGGCCTTCTTTCCCCTACGAGCAGTACTTC
CASSWGRGPSFPYEQYF
>TRBJ2-1|-|12|TRBV4-3|-
TGCGCCAGCAGCCAGGGCCCTTTTGAGCAGTTCTTC
CASSQGPFEQFF
>TRBJ1-2|-|15|TRBV5-1|-
TGCGCCAGCAGCTTGGCCGTAGATCCTAACTATGGCTACACCTTC
CASSLAVDPNYGYTF
>TRBJ1-2|-|13|TRBV5-4|-
TGTGCCAGCAGTTATTCTCGGTTCTATGGCTACACCTTC
CASSYSRFYGYTF
>TRBJ2-7|-|14|TRBV7-3|few
TGTGCCAGCAGCCCCTCCAGGCTTGACTCCGAGCAGTACTTC
CASSPSRLDSEQYF
>TRBJ1-5|TRBD1|16|TRBV28|-
TGTGCCAGCAGTATAACAGGGGTTGGGAGCAATCAGCCCCAGCATTTT
CASSITGVGSNQPQHF
>TRBJ1-4|-|14|TRBV30|-
TGTGCCTGGAGTGTACTCGGGGGAAGGGAAAAACTGTTTTTT
CAWSVLGGREKLFF
>TRBJ1-2|-|19|TRBV28|-
TGTGCCAGCAGTTTTGATATGTCTGGACTTACGTACCCTAACTATGGCTACACCTTC
CASSFDMSGLTYPNYGYTF
>TRBJ2-3|TRBD1|13|TRBV5-8|-
TGTGCCAGCAGCCAGGGGGTAGTAGATACGCAGTATTTT
CASSQGVVDTQYF
>TRBJ2-7|TRBD1|13|TRBV2|-
TGTGCCAGCAGTGGGACAGGGGTGTACGAGCAGTACTTC
CASSGTGVYEQYF
>TRBJ2-5|-|13|TRBV30|-
TGTGCCTGGAGTGTACTGCCTTATACGACCCAGTACTTC
CAWSVLPYTTQYF
>TRBJ2-2|-|13|TRBV11-2|-
TGTGCCAGCAGCTTTAGAAGGGACGGGGAGCTGTTTTTT
CASSFRRDGELFF
>TRBJ2-1|TRBD2|16|TRBV11-2|-
TGTGCCAGCAGCACGGGCCTAGCGGGAGGGGGGGATGAGCAGTTCTTC
CASSTGLAGGGDEQFF
>TRBJ2-4|-|15|TRBV7-2|-
TGTGCCAGCAGCTTAGACTCTGCCAGGCTGGCCAATCAGTACTTC
CASSLDSARLANQYF